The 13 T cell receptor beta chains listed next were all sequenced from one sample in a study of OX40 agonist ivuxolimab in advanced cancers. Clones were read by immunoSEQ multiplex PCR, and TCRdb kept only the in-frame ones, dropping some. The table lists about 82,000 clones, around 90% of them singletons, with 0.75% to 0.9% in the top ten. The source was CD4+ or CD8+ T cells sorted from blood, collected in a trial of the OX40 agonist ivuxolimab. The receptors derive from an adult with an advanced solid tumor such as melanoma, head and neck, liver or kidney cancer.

In DNA, the CDR3 is TGTGCCAGCAGCTTGAGGAGTGGCTACACCTTC. Translation gives CASSLRSGYTF. V and J are TRBV11-2 and TRBJ1-2; D unclear. Trimming pared 3 bases from V and 7 bases from J, leaving 6 bases between. The CDR3 length is 11 residues. Per the germline V gene, CDR1 is SGHAT and CDR2 is FQNNGV.

The CDR3 bases are TGTGCCTCCCTCTGGGCGGGAGGCACAGATACGCAGTATTTT. This codes for CASLWAGGTDTQYF. The chain recombines TRBV7-2 with TRBJ2-3; 7 nucleotides line up with TRBD2. CDR1 and CDR2 (germline): SGHTA, FQGNSA. After removal of 11 bases from V and 1 base from J, the junction contained 9 bases not matched to a gene. This CDR3 has 14 residues.

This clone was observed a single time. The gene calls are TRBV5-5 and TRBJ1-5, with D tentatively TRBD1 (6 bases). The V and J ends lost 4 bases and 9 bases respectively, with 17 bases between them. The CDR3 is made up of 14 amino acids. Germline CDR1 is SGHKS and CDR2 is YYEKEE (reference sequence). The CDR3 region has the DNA TGTGCCAGCAGCGAGGACAGTGGCTTAGGGCCCCAGCATTTT. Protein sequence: CASSEDSGLGPQHF. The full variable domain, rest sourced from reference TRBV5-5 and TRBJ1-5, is DAGVTQSPTHLIKTRGQQVTLRCSPISGHKSVSWYQQVLGQGPQFIFQYYEKEERGRGNFPDRFSARQFPNYSSELNVNALLLGDSALYLCASSEDSGLGPQHFGDGTRLSIL.

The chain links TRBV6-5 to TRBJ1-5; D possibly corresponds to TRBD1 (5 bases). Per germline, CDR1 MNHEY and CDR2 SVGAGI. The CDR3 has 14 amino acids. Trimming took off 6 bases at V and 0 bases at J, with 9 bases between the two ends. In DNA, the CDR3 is TGTGCCAGCAGCCTCGACAGTAGCAATCAGCCCCAGCATTTT. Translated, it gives CASSLDSSNQPQHF.

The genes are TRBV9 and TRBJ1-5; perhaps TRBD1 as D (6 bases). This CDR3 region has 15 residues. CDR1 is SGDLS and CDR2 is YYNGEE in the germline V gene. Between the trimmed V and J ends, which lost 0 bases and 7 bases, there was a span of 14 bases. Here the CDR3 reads CASSVGGRGWQPQHF. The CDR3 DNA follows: TGTGCCAGCAGCGTAGGGGGCAGGGGATGGCAGCCCCAGCATTTT.

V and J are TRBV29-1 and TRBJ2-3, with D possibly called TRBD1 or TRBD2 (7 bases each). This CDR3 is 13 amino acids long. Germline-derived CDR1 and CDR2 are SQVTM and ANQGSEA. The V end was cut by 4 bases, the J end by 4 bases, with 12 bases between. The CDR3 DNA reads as TGCAGCGTTGTGGCAGGGGGGGCAGATACGCAGTATTTT. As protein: CSVVAGGADTQYF.

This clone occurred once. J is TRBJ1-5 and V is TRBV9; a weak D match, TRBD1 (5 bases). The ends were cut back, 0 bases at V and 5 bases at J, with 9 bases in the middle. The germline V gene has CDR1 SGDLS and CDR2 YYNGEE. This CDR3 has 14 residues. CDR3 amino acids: CASSVAGEDQPQHF. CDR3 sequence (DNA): TGTGCCAGCAGCGTAGCGGGGGAAGATCAGCCCCAGCATTTT.

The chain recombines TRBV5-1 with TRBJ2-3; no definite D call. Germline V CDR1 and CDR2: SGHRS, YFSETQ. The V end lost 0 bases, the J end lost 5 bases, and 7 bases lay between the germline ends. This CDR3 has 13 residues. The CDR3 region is CASSLEVVDTQYF. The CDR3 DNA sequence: TGCGCCAGCAGCTTGGAGGTAGTAGATACGCAGTATTTT.

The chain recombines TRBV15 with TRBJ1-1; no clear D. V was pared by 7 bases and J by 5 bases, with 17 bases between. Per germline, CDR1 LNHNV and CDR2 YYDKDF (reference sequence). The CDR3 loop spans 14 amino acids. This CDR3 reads CATTNPNARTEAFF. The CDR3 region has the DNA TGTGCCACCACCAACCCGAACGCGCGGACTGAAGCTTTCTTT.

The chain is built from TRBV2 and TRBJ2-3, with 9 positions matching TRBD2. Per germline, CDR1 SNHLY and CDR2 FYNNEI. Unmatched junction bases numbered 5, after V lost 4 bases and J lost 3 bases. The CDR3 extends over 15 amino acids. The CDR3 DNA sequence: TGTGCCAGCAGTGGCCTAGCGGGATTGACAGATACGCAGTATTTT. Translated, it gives CASSGLAGLTDTQYF.

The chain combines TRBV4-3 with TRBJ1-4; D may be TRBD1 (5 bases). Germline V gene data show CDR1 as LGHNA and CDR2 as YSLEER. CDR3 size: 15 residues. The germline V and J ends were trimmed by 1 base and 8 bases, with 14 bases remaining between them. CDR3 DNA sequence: TGCGCCAGCAGCCAAGTGGGGGTCTCGGAAGAAAAACTGTTTTTT. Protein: CASSQVGVSEEKLFF.

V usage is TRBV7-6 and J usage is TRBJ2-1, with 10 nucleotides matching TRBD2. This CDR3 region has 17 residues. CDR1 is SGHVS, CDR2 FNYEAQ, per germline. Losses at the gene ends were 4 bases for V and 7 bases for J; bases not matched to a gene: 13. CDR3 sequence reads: CASSSFDFSGRWNEQFF. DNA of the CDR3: TGTGCCAGCAGCTCCTTTGACTTTAGCGGGAGGTGGAATGAGCAGTTCTTC. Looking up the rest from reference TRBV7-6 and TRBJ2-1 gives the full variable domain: GAGVSQSPRYKVTKRGQDVALRCDPISGHVSLYWYRQALGQGPEFLTYFNYEAQQDKSGLPNDRFSAERPEGSISTLTIQRTEQRDSAMYRCASSSFDFSGRWNEQFFGPGTRLTVL.

The CDR3 sequence: CASSVLAPYNEQFF. As DNA, the CDR3 is TGTGCCAGCAGCGTCCTAGCCCCCTACAATGAGCAGTTCTTC. The chain is built from TRBV9 and TRBJ2-1, with D maybe TRBD2 (5 bases). The CDR3 has 14 residues. The germline V gene encodes CDR1 SGDLS and CDR2 YYNGEE. V lost 2 bases to trimming and J lost 2 bases, with 8 bases between them.